The 21 T cell receptor beta chains presented below share a single source sample, sequenced in a study of T cells in localized non-small cell lung cancer. The data were produced by immunoSEQ multiplex PCR, yet TCRdb's version contains in-frame clones alone and is incomplete. Of approximately 41,000 clones listed, roughly nine tenths are singletons. The source material was PBMCs, sampled before any cancer treatment. All receptors derive from a woman aged 35-70 years with stage II lung adenocarcinoma.

Here the CDR3 DNA reads TGTGCCAGTAGTATGGGGACTAGCGGGAGGGCCAATGAGCAGTTCTTC. Its protein is CASSMGTSGRANEQFF. The chain has TRBV19 and TRBJ2-1; 16 bases match TRBD2. The CDR3 has 16 residues. The V gene's germline CDR1 is LNHDA and CDR2 SQIVND (reference sequence). Trimming removed 3 bases from V and 6 bases from J; junction bases left unmatched: 2. Looking up the rest from reference TRBV19 and TRBJ2-1 gives the full variable domain: DGGITQSPKYLFRKEGQNVTLSCEQNLNHDAMYWYRQDPGQGLRLIYYSQIVNDFQKGDIAEGYSVSREKKESFPLTVTSAQKNPTAFYLCASSMGTSGRANEQFFGPGTRLTVL.

This chain links TRBV7-9 with TRBJ2-3; 10 nucleotides match TRBD2. This CDR3 has 17 residues. Germline V CDR1 and CDR2: SEHNR, FQNEAQ (reference sequence). The trim removed 5 bases at V and 5 bases at J, leaving 13 bases unmatched. The DNA of the CDR3 is TGTGCCAGCAGCAAGAGAGCGGGGGGGCATCAGGTAGATACGCAGTATTTT. This sequence encodes CASSKRAGGHQVDTQYF. Full variable domain (remainder filled in from reference TRBV7-9 and TRBJ2-3): DTGVSQNPRHKITKRGQNVTFRCDPISEHNRLYWYRQTLGQGPEFLTYFQNEAQLEKSRLLSDRFSAERPKGSFSTLEIQRTEQGDSAMYLCASSKRAGGHQVDTQYFGPGTRLTVL.

The CDR3 region has the DNA TGTGCCAGCTCGGGACAGGGTCGCACTGCTTTCTTT. This translates into CASSGQGRTAFF. The V call is TRBV18, the J call TRBJ1-1; 9 bases line up with TRBD1. The CDR3 runs to 12 residues. Germline CDR1 is KGHSH and CDR2 is LQKENI. Trimming at V came to 6 bases and at J to 11 bases, leaving 7 bases not matched to a gene.

The chain is built from TRBV28 and TRBJ2-7; D is ambiguous. The germline gives CDR1 MDHEN, CDR2 SYDVKM. This CDR3 is 12 amino acids long. The V end was cut by 2 bases, the J end by 4 bases, with 6 bases between. The DNA for the CDR3 is TGTGCCAGCAGTTTACGGCAGTACGAGCAGTACTTC. Residues: CASSLRQYEQYF.

The rearrangement uses TRBV29-1 and TRBJ1-1; 8 nucleotides agree with TRBD1. V was clipped by 6 bases and J by 6 bases; unmatched bases: 12. Germline CDR1 SQVTM, CDR2 ANQGSEA. The CDR3 covers 14 residues. The CDR3 sequence is CSVRAGGFTAEAFF. As DNA, the CDR3 is TGCAGCGTGAGGGCAGGGGGCTTTACCGCTGAAGCTTTCTTT.

The V call is TRBV7-3, the J call TRBJ1-3; TRBD1 might be the D (6 bases). This CDR3 contains 16 residues. With 5 bases removed from V and 5 bases from J, the gap between germline ends came to 19 bases. The germline gives CDR1 SGHTA, CDR2 FQGTGA. CDR3 nucleotide sequence: TGTGCCAGCAGCGCAAGGTTCCGGGGGCGAAGAAACACCATATATTTT. Amino acid sequence: CASSARFRGRRNTIYF. The full variable domain, rest sourced from reference TRBV7-3 and TRBJ1-3, is GAGVSQTPSNKVTEKGKYVELRCDPISGHTALYWYRQSLGQGPEFLIYFQGTGAADDSGLPNDRFFAVRPEGSVSTLKIQRTERGDSAVYLCASSARFRGRRNTIYFGEGSWLTVV.

The J gene is TRBJ2-1, the V gene TRBV6-1, with 11 nucleotides matching TRBD2. The V gene end was trimmed by 2 bases and the J gene end by 7 bases; junction bases not matched to a gene: 4. This CDR3 contains 15 residues. Germline CDR1 reads MNHNS; CDR2 reads SASEGT. The CDR3 region has the DNA TGTGCCAGCAGTGAATCACTAGCGGGAGTTAATGAGCAGTTCTTC. Its protein is CASSESLAGVNEQFF.

This chain joins TRBV7-9 and TRBJ2-1, with D hard to call. Trimming took off 5 bases at V and 0 bases at J, with 11 bases between the two ends. Germline V gene data show CDR1 as SEHNR and CDR2 as FQNEAQ (reference sequence). CDR3 length: 15 residues. This CDR3 reads CASSPILGSYNEQFF. In DNA form, the CDR3 reads TGTGCCAGCAGCCCCATCTTGGGCTCCTACAATGAGCAGTTCTTC.

The chain links TRBV29-1 to TRBJ2-3; TRBD2 matches 10 bases. Germline CDR1 reads SQVTM; CDR2 reads ANQGSEA. V lost 6 bases, J lost 3 bases, and 6 bases stayed unmatched. The CDR3 loop spans 14 amino acids. The CDR3 is CSVATSGQTDTQYF. The CDR3 nucleotides are TGCAGCGTGGCGACTAGCGGGCAGACAGATACGCAGTATTTT.

The chain employs TRBV11-2 and TRBJ2-7, with D possibly matching TRBD2 (6 bases). The germline CDR1 and CDR2 sequences are SGHAT and FQNNGV. V was pared by 1 base and J by 5 bases, with 15 bases between. The CDR3 contains 15 residues. CDR3: CASSLVPGTWNEQYF. The CDR3 DNA reads as TGTGCCAGCAGCTTAGTCCCCGGGACTTGGAACGAGCAGTACTTC.

The CDR3 sequence: CASSPGGVEGETQYF. The CDR3 DNA reads TGTGCCAGTAGCCCCGGAGGGGTCGAGGGAGAGACCCAGTACTTC. The gene calls are TRBV19 and TRBJ2-5; D is possibly TRBD2 (6 bases). The CDR3 has 15 amino acids. Trimming removed 6 bases at V and 4 bases at J, with 18 bases between. CDR1 is LNHDA, CDR2 SQIVND, per germline (reference sequence).

The CDR3 spells CASKVLGGGEQFF. The CDR3 nucleotides read TGTGCCAGCAAGGTCCTCGGGGGGGGTGAGCAGTTCTTC. The chain employs TRBV6-6 and TRBJ2-1; TRBD2 matches at 8 bases. Germline-derived CDR1 and CDR2 are MNHNY and SVGAGI (reference sequence). The CDR3 totals 13 residues. V lost 7 bases and J lost 9; bases outside the gene matches: 8.

This clone was seen only once. This chain joins TRBV14 and TRBJ1-3; D is uncertain. This CDR3 contains 13 residues. Germline loops: CDR1 SGHDN, CDR2 FVKESK. Trimming cost V 1 base and J 4 bases, with 5 bases left between them. The CDR3, as DNA: TGTGCCAGCAGCCAAGTTGGCGGAAACACCATATATTTT. It translates to CASSQVGGNTIYF.

The rearrangement links TRBV4-2 to TRBJ2-7; D is uncertain. CDR1 is LGHNA and CDR2 is YNFKEQ in the germline V gene. CDR3 length: 15 residues. V was trimmed by 0 bases and J by 6 bases, leaving 15 bases between them. The DNA of the CDR3 is TGTGCCAGCAGCCAAGAGTGGCGCCTAAGTGGCGAGCAGTACTTC. It specifies CASSQEWRLSGEQYF.

This chain connects TRBV5-4 to TRBJ2-3, with 7 bases aligning to TRBD2. The CDR3 runs to 17 residues. Germline CDR1 and CDR2: SGHNT and YYREEE (reference sequence). Losses at the gene ends were 6 bases for V and 0 bases for J; bases not matched to a gene: 13. CDR3 DNA sequence: TGTGCCAGCACCCCGGGACTATCATTTACTAGCACAGATACGCAGTATTTT. The encoded protein is CASTPGLSFTSTDTQYF.

This chain uses TRBV15 with TRBJ2-1; possible D gene TRBD2, 5 bases. Trimming shortened V by 0 bases and J by 0 bases, and 9 bases separated the two germline ends. CDR3 length: 16 residues. CDR1 is LNHNV, CDR2 YYDKDF, per germline (reference sequence). CDR3 loop: CATSREGGSSYNEQFF. CDR3 DNA: TGTGCCACCAGCAGAGAGGGTGGGAGCTCCTACAATGAGCAGTTCTTC.

This rearrangement joins TRBV18 to TRBJ2-5; TRBD1 is a possible D gene (5 bases). Deletions cut 5 bases from V and 4 bases from J, with 11 bases between. Germline values: CDR1 KGHSH, CDR2 LQKENI. The CDR3 is 13 amino acids. This CDR3 is CASSAHQGETQYF. Written as DNA, the CDR3 is TGTGCCAGCTCAGCGCACCAGGGAGAGACCCAGTACTTC.

J is TRBJ1-6 and V is TRBV18, with TRBD1 identical over 7 bases. The J segment lost 5 bases and the V segment lost 5 bases, leaving 3 bases of the junction unmatched. Germline CDR1 and CDR2: KGHSH and LQKENI. There are 14 residues in the CDR3. CDR3 bases: TGTGCCAGCTCATCCGGACAGGATAATTCACCCCTCCACTTT. As protein: CASSSGQDNSPLHF.

The J gene is TRBJ1-2, the V gene TRBV28; TRBD1 aligns across 7 bases. The CDR3 consists of 14 residues. Germline V gene data show CDR1 as MDHEN and CDR2 as SYDVKM. After removal of 10 bases from V and 5 bases from J, the junction contained 13 bases not matched to a gene. The CDR3 is CATRPQGDQYGYTF. The CDR3 DNA reads TGTGCCACAAGACCCCAGGGGGACCAATATGGCTACACCTTC.

This chain uses TRBV28 with TRBJ2-1; D is uncertain. From germline, CDR1 is MDHEN and CDR2 SYDVKM. V lost 7 bases and J lost 0, with 16 bases in between. This CDR3 contains 16 residues. CDR3 sequence (DNA): TGTGCCAGCATCGCCCATGAAGCAAGCTCCTACAATGAGCAGTTCTTC. It codes for CASIAHEASSYNEQFF.

V gene TRBV2 combines with J gene TRBJ2-5, with TRBD2 identical over 7 bases. From germline, CDR1 is SNHLY and CDR2 FYNNEI. The CDR3 contains 15 residues. After removal of 7 bases from V and 5 bases from J, the junction contained 13 bases not matched to a gene. The CDR3 nucleotides read TGTGCCAGCAACAATTTAAGGGAGGGTTGGGAGACCCAGTACTTC. Encoded protein: CASNNLREGWETQYF.